The subject of this entry is one T cell receptor (beta chain). What it recognizes is unknown. Germline CDR1 is SQVTM and CDR2 is ANQGSEA. CDR3 size: 12 residues. Trimming left V 7 bases short and J 4 bases short, with 11 bases between. Assay used: immunoSEQ multiplex PCR; TCRdb lists only in-frame clones, some missing. The sample contains 100,000 to 150,000 clones, approximately 92% of which appear only once. This sample is drawn from a study of T cell responses to AZD1222 COVID-19 vaccine. Study-level results: Baseline serology detected seropositivity in only six AZD1222 recipients. Increases in Spike-specific TCR breadth and depth were seen after two AZD1222 doses. Females outnumbered males among donors, who were mostly white British; clonal diversity was possibly underestimated.

The clonotype was recovered from an adult who received the AZD1222 COVID-19 vaccine. The sample here was peripheral blood, taken 28 days after the second AZD1222 dose. The chain joins TRBV29-1 to TRBJ1-3, with D tentatively TRBD1 (5 bases). The CDR3 sequence: CSGQGPGNTIYF. The CDR3 coding sequence is TGCAGCGGGCAGGGTCCAGGAAACACCATATATTTT.